The 28 T cell receptor beta chains below all came from one sample that was sequenced in a study of T cells in Graves' hyperthyroidism and ophthalmopathy. Amplified TCR beta CDR3 regions derived from RNA transcripts. The TCR CDR3 first-round RT-PCR relied on the HTBI primer set. TCRdb recomputed calls from the multiplex PCR reads with MiXCR, one row per CDR3 protein. The sample yields 370,000 or so distinct CDR3 sequences, about 13% seen once. Sequenced: blood. These receptors all come from a man younger than 45 with Graves' hyperthyroidism that later progressed to Graves' ophthalmopathy.

This clonotype was seen many times. The J gene is TRBJ1-5, the V gene TRBV11-2; D ambiguous. The germline V and J ends were trimmed by 5 bases and 7 bases, with 12 bases remaining between them. CDR1 SGHAT and CDR2 FQNNGV come from the germline V gene. CDR3 length: 13 amino acids. As DNA, the CDR3 is TGTGCCAGCAGCCCGCCGAAAGGACAGCCCCAGCATTTT. It yields the protein CASSPPKGQPQHF.

The V and J genes are TRBV2 and TRBJ2-6, with D possibly matching TRBD2 (6 bases). Trimming stripped 5 bases from V and 0 bases from J, with 14 bases between. The CDR3 covers 17 residues. Germline loops: CDR1 SNHLY, CDR2 FYNNEI. The CDR3 here is CASSYGGVTSGANVLTF. In DNA, the CDR3 is TGTGCCAGCAGTTATGGAGGGGTCACCTCTGGGGCCAACGTCCTGACTTTC. Based on the CDR3 plus reference TRBV2 and TRBJ2-6, the full variable domain is EPEVTQTPSHQVTQMGQEVILRCVPISNHLYFYWYRQILGQKVEFLVSFYNNEISEKSEIFDDQFSVERPDGSNFTLKIRSTKLEDSAMYFCASSYGGVTSGANVLTFGAGSRLTVL.

This clonotype was seen only a few times. This rearrangement joins TRBV13 to TRBJ1-4, with D hard to call. The V gene's germline CDR1 is PRHDT and CDR2 FYEKMQ (reference sequence). The V and J ends lost 2 bases and 0 bases respectively, with 13 bases between them. The CDR3 has 17 residues. The CDR3 sequence: CASSLKYGGTTNEKLFF. Here the CDR3 DNA reads TGTGCCAGCAGCTTAAAGTACGGAGGGACAACTAATGAAAAACTGTTTTTT.

This clonotype has at least ten counts. The chain has TRBV28 and TRBJ1-2; D is unresolved. The V end was cut by 4 bases, the J end by 6 bases, with 15 bases between. The length of the CDR3 is 14 residues. In germline, CDR1 is MDHEN, CDR2 SYDVKM. The CDR3 loop is CASSSPVNSNGYTF. The CDR3 DNA is TGTGCCAGCAGTTCGCCGGTCAACTCTAATGGCTACACCTTC.

This clonotype was seen repeatedly, ten times or more. J is TRBJ2-5 and V is TRBV7-2; weak D call: TRBD2 (6 bases). The V and J ends lost 4 bases and 0 bases respectively, with 12 bases between them. Germline V CDR1 and CDR2: SGHTA, FQGNSA. The CDR3 totals 15 residues. The chain's CDR3 is CASSSRGGYQETQYF. CDR3 DNA sequence: TGTGCCAGCAGCTCCCGAGGAGGGTACCAAGAGACCCAGTACTTC.

This clonotype was seen a few times. The chain has TRBV20-1 and TRBJ1-5, with no clear D. Trimming stripped 3 bases from V and 4 bases from J, with 7 bases between. Per germline, CDR1 DFQATT and CDR2 SNEGSKA (reference sequence). The CDR3 sequence is 12 residues long. The CDR3 coding sequence is TGCAGTGCTAGCCGGAGGAATCAGCCCCAGCATTTT. It encodes CSASRRNQPQHF.

The CDR3 region is CASSPGPGSQPQHF. CDR3 bases: TGCGCCAGCAGCCCCGGGCCAGGGTCTCAGCCCCAGCATTTT. The V and J genes are TRBV5-1 and TRBJ1-5, with D perhaps TRBD1 (5 bases). Germline CDR1 SGHRS, CDR2 YFSETQ. This CDR3 contains 14 residues. The V and J ends lost 4 bases and 6 bases respectively, with 14 bases between them.

V is TRBV20-1 and J is TRBJ1-2, with 7 bases that match TRBD1. Trimming cost V 3 bases and J 5 bases; bases outside gene matches: 3. CDR1 and CDR2 (germline): DFQATT, SNEGSKA (reference sequence). This CDR3 is 12 amino acids long. The DNA for the CDR3 is TGCAGTGCTAGGCCAGGGGGGTATGGCTACACCTTC. Translation gives CSARPGGYGYTF.

This clonotype was observed a few times. This chain uses TRBV5-1 with TRBJ2-7; 8 bases are a match to TRBD1. V lost 5 bases and J lost 3; bases outside the gene matches: 7. Per the germline V gene, CDR1 is SGHRS and CDR2 is YFSETQ. The CDR3 consists of 14 residues. Here the CDR3 DNA reads TGCGCCAGCAGTGGCGGGACAGGACACTACGAGCAGTACTTC. Translated: CASSGGTGHYEQYF.

The rearrangement uses TRBV10-3 and TRBJ2-1; D may match TRBD1 or TRBD2 (5 bases each). This CDR3 is built from 14 residues. Germline CDR1 reads ENHRY; CDR2 reads SYGVKD. Trimming pared 5 bases from V and 8 bases from J, leaving 16 bases between. CDR3 in DNA: TGTGCCATCAGTCCACCGGGGACGGCGGATGAGCAGTTCTTC. Residues: CAISPPGTADEQFF.

This clonotype was seen at least ten times. The chain joins TRBV6-1 to TRBJ2-2, with D perhaps TRBD2 (6 bases). This CDR3 comprises 14 residues. The germline CDR1 and CDR2 sequences are MNHNS and SASEGT. V lost 8 bases, J lost 3 bases, and 13 bases lay in between. CDR3 in DNA: TGTGCCAGCGCCTTCAGGGAGGACACCGGGGAGCTGTTTTTT. It is translated as CASAFREDTGELFF.

This rearrangement joins TRBV7-9 to TRBJ1-4; D may be TRBD1 (6 bases). This CDR3 comprises 15 residues. Germline assignment: CDR1 SEHNR and CDR2 FQNEAQ (reference sequence). Between the trimmed V and J ends, which lost 5 bases and 8 bases, there was a span of 18 bases. CDR3 coding DNA: TGTGCCAGCAGCGAGGACGGGCTGGGGGGCGAAAAACTGTTTTTT. This sequence encodes CASSEDGLGGEKLFF.

Of note for this clonotype: A much larger clone sits a single nucleotide away, making a read error possible. The chain joins TRBV28 to TRBJ2-3; possibly TRBD1 or TRBD2 for D (5 bases each). The CDR3 is made up of 15 amino acids. V was clipped by 3 bases and J by 0 bases, with 10 bases between them. The germline CDR1 and CDR2 sequences are MDHEN and SYDVKM. CDR3 sequence reads: CASSFGARSTDTQYF. The DNA of the CDR3 is TGTGCCAGCAGTTTCGGGGCGAGGAGCACAGATACGCAGTATTTT.

This clonotype appeared a few times. The CDR3 nucleotides are TGTGCCAGTACCACGACAGGGGGCTCCTATAATTCACCCCTCCACTTT. This encodes CASTTTGGSYNSPLHF. The gene calls are TRBV19 and TRBJ1-6, with 9 bases matching TRBD1. The CDR3 has 16 residues. V lost 7 bases, J lost 0 bases, and 4 bases stayed unmatched. In germline, CDR1 is LNHDA, CDR2 SQIVND (reference sequence). Filled out from reference TRBV19 and TRBJ1-6, the complete variable domain reads DGGITQSPKYLFRKEGQNVTLSCEQNLNHDAMYWYRQDPGQGLRLIYYSQIVNDFQKGDIAEGYSVSREKKESFPLTVTSAQKNPTAFYLCASTTTGGSYNSPLHFGNGTRLTVT.

The chain recombines TRBV30 with TRBJ1-5, with 9 bases lining up with TRBD1. Germline values: CDR1 GTSNPN, CDR2 SVGIG (reference sequence). This CDR3 is 14 amino acids long. The V and J ends lost 5 bases and 9 bases, in that order; junction bases with no gene match: 11. The CDR3 spells CAWGPGQGSWPQHF. The CDR3 coding sequence is TGTGCCTGGGGACCGGGACAGGGCTCCTGGCCCCAGCATTTT. Full variable domain (missing parts from reference TRBV30 and TRBJ1-5): SQTIHQWPATLVQPVGSPLSLECTVEGTSNPNLYWYRQAAGRGLQLLFYSVGIGQISSEVPQNLSASRPQDRQFILSSKKLLLSDSGFYLCAWGPGQGSWPQHFGDGTRLSIL.

This clonotype was seen only once. One end of the junction does not line up with germline, which may come from a read error. V gene TRBV5-4 combines with J gene TRBJ2-1; no firm D call. The CDR3 is made up of 15 amino acids. The germline CDR1 and CDR2 sequences are SGHNT and YYREEE (reference sequence). CDR3 DNA sequence: TGTGCCAGCAGCTTGAAGGGCAGCTCCTACACTGAGCAGTTCTTC. Translation gives CASSLKGSSYTEQFF.

This clonotype came up a few times. The chain joins TRBV12-3 or TRBV12-4 to TRBJ1-1, with D maybe TRBD1 (5 bases). This CDR3 has 15 amino acids. Trimming removed 2 bases from V and 1 base from J, with 11 bases in between. CDR3 nucleotide sequence: TGTGCCAGCAGTTTACTCTCAGGGCGGAACACTGAAGCTTTCTTT. This gives the protein CASSLLSGRNTEAFF.

This clonotype was detected a few times. The chain is built from TRBV7-9 and TRBJ1-4; D gene unclear. The CDR3 has 12 residues. CDR1 is SEHNR and CDR2 is FQNEAQ in the germline V gene (reference sequence). Trimming pared 5 bases from V and 8 bases from J, leaving 9 bases between. The CDR3 here is CASSPGNEKLFF. For the CDR3, the DNA is TGTGCCAGCAGCCCGGGAAACGAAAAACTGTTTTTT.

A few counts support this clonotype. This chain connects TRBV6-1 to TRBJ1-2; TRBD1 is a possible D gene (6 bases). The length of the CDR3 is 14 residues. V was trimmed by 7 bases and J by 4 bases, leaving 16 bases between them. From germline, CDR1 is MNHNS and CDR2 SASEGT. The CDR3 reads CASIDRRGGYGYTF. CDR3 bases: TGTGCCAGCATAGATCGGCGAGGGGGCTATGGCTACACCTTC.

The chain is built from TRBV20-1 and TRBJ2-7; D is possibly TRBD1 or TRBD2 (5 bases each). CDR3 length: 18 amino acids. The V end lost 0 bases, the J end lost 1 base, and 22 bases lay between the germline ends. Germline CDR1 DFQATT, CDR2 SNEGSKA (reference sequence). The CDR3 DNA is TGCAGTGCTAGAGATCTGGACACTCGGAACCAGCGGTCCTACGAGCAGTACTTC. Amino acids: CSARDLDTRNQRSYEQYF.

The CDR3 nucleotides read TGCAGTGCCACGTTACCCGGGACAGCGACCTACGAGCAGTACTTC. Translating it yields CSATLPGTATYEQYF. The chain links TRBV20-1 to TRBJ2-7, with TRBD1 identical over 7 bases. This CDR3 comprises 15 residues. Germline loops: CDR1 DFQATT, CDR2 SNEGSKA (reference sequence). Trimming cost V 6 bases and J 2 bases; bases outside gene matches: 13.

The J gene is TRBJ2-7, the V gene TRBV19, with 7 bases that match TRBD1. Germline trimming cut 4 bases from V and 5 bases from J; bases unmatched to any gene: 2. CDR1 is LNHDA and CDR2 is SQIVND in the germline V gene (reference sequence). The CDR3 length is 12 residues. The CDR3 reads CASSKGQNEQYF. The DNA for the CDR3 is TGTGCCAGTAGTAAGGGACAGAACGAGCAGTACTTC.

V usage is TRBV12-3 or TRBV12-4 and J usage is TRBJ2-3, with 10 bases lining up with TRBD1. This CDR3 has 16 residues. The junction had 15 bases not matched to a gene; V was cut back by 6 bases and J by 9 bases. The CDR3 DNA reads as TGTGCCAGCAGCCCCAGCACCGGGACAGGGGATGGCACGCAGTATTTT. Protein: CASSPSTGTGDGTQYF.

The genes are TRBV30 and TRBJ1-1; D is uncertain. Trimming stripped 4 bases from V and 3 bases from J, with 15 bases between. This CDR3 has 14 amino acids. Germline loops: CDR1 GTSNPN, CDR2 SVGIG (reference sequence). The CDR3 spells CAWNKDGFYTEAFF. The CDR3, as DNA: TGTGCCTGGAATAAAGACGGATTTTACACTGAAGCTTTCTTT.

This clonotype was seen only a few times. J is TRBJ1-5 and V is TRBV19, with D perhaps TRBD1 (6 bases). Germline CDR1 LNHDA, CDR2 SQIVND (reference sequence). V shed 4 bases and J shed 1 base, with 8 bases lying between them. This CDR3 has 14 residues. The CDR3 DNA is TGTGCCAGTAGTAGACAGGCGAGCAATCAGCCCCAGCATTTT. Translation: CASSRQASNQPQHF.

This clonotype has a count of ten or more. The genes are TRBV28 and TRBJ1-6, with a possible D match to TRBD1 (5 bases). The V end was cut by 3 bases, the J end by 0 bases, with 12 bases between. CDR3 length equals 17 residues. The V gene's germline CDR1 is MDHEN and CDR2 SYDVKM. DNA for the CDR3: TGTGCCAGCAGTTTGTGGGACCCCAGCTCCTATAATTCACCCCTCCACTTT. Translated, it gives CASSLWDPSSYNSPLHF.

The chain links TRBV28 to TRBJ2-3; D is uncertain. This CDR3 has 15 amino acids. The germline V gene encodes CDR1 MDHEN and CDR2 SYDVKM. The ends were cut back, 4 bases at V and 3 bases at J, with 14 bases in the middle. CDR3 coding DNA: TGTGCCAGCAGTTCCCCCCAGGTGTCGACAGATACGCAGTATTTT. Translated, it gives CASSSPQVSTDTQYF.

The J gene is TRBJ1-5, the V gene TRBV24-1; 8 bases agree with TRBD1. V lost 9 bases and J lost 7; bases outside the gene matches: 7. This CDR3 contains 13 residues. Germline assignment: CDR1 KGHDR and CDR2 SFDVKD. The CDR3 region has the DNA TGTGCCACCGAGGACAGGGCGGGCCAGCCCCAGCATTTT. Amino acid sequence: CATEDRAGQPQHF.